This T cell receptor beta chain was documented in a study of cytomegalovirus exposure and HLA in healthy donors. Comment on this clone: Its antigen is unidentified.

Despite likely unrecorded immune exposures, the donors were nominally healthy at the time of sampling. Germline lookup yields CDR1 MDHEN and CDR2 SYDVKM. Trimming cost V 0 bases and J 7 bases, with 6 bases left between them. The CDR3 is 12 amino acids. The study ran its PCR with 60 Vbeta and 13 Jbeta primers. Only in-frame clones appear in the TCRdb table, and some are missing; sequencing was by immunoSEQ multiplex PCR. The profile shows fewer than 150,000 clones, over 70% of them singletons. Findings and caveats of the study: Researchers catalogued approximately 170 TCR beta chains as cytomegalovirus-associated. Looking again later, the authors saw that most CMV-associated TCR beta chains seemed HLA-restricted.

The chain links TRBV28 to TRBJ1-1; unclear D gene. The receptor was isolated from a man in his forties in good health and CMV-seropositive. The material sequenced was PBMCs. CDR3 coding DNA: TGTGCCAGCAGTTTATGGTCAGGTGAAGCTTTCTTT. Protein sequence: CASSLWSGEAFF.